A single sample gave rise to the 5 T cell receptor beta chains below, sequenced in a study of beta chain features in type 1 diabetes. TCRB transcripts that were expressed got sequenced, as all of the isolated RNA had been reverse transcribed. Method: immunoSEQ multiplex PCR; TCRdb's copy keeps in-frame clones and lacks some. The table lists about 250,000 clones, around an eighth of them singletons, with more than 0.025% in the top ten. The sequencing input was naive CD4+ T cells from blood. Source of these receptors: a woman in her forties in good health.

This clone was observed a handful of times. The chain couples TRBV7-9 to TRBJ1-1, with D possibly TRBD1 on 5 matching bases. Germline CDR1 SEHNR, CDR2 FQNEAQ (reference sequence). V lost 4 bases and J 3 bases, leaving 9 bases between the germline ends. This CDR3 contains 13 residues. In DNA form, the CDR3 reads TGTGCCAGCAGCTCACGGGGGGACACTGAAGCTTTCTTT. Translating gives CASSSRGDTEAFF. Combining the CDR3 with reference TRBV7-9 and TRBJ1-1 gives the whole variable domain DTGVSQNPRHKITKRGQNVTFRCDPISEHNRLYWYRQTLGQGPEFLTYFQNEAQLEKSRLLSDRFSAERPKGSFSTLEIQRTEQGDSAMYLCASSSRGDTEAFFGQGTRLTVV.

This clone was recorded a few times. This chain connects TRBV11-1 to TRBJ2-1; 8 bases line up with TRBD2. V trimming: 3 bases; J trimming: 9 bases; junction bases outside the gene matches: 10. Germline V lookup: CDR1 SGHAT, CDR2 FQDESV (reference sequence). The CDR3 runs to 15 residues. The CDR3 nucleotides read TGTGCCAGCAGCTTTGGGCGGGGGGTTGGGTTTGAGCAGTTCTTC. Protein product: CASSFGRGVGFEQFF. Together with reference TRBV11-1 and TRBJ2-1, the CDR3 gives the full variable domain: EAEVAQSPRYKITEKSQAVAFWCDPISGHATLYWYRQILGQGPELLVQFQDESVVDDSQLPKDRFSAERLKGVDSTLKIQPAELGDSAMYLCASSFGRGVGFEQFFGPGTRLTVL.

This clone has only a few counts. This chain links TRBV5-1 with TRBJ2-3, with 7 bases identical to TRBD2. The trim removed 0 bases at V and 2 bases at J, leaving 6 bases unmatched. The CDR3 runs 16 residues. Germline V gives CDR1 SGHRS, CDR2 YFSETQ. CDR3 in amino acids: CASSLAPAGNTDTQYF. CDR3 nucleotides: TGCGCCAGCAGCTTGGCCCCAGCGGGGAACACAGATACGCAGTATTTT. Looking up the rest from reference TRBV5-1 and TRBJ2-3 gives the full variable domain: KAGVTQTPRYLIKTRGQQVTLSCSPISGHRSVSWYQQTPGQGLQFLFEYFSETQRNKGNFPGRFSGRQFSNSRSEMNVSTLELGDSALYLCASSLAPAGNTDTQYFGPGTRLTVL.

The chain is built from TRBV5-1 and TRBJ1-2; 9 nucleotides align to TRBD1. Germline V gene sequence: CDR1 SGHRS, CDR2 YFSETQ. V shed 4 bases, J shed 10 bases, and the junction held 8 bases outside the gene matches. The CDR3 has 13 amino acids. CDR3 sequence (DNA): TGCGCCAGCAGCCAGGGACAGGGTGCCCCCTACACCTTC. Amino acid sequence: CASSQGQGAPYTF.

The chain has TRBV5-1 and TRBJ2-7; D remains unclear. Trimming took 1 base from V and 3 from J, leaving 8 bases between them. From germline, CDR1 is SGHRS and CDR2 YFSETQ. The CDR3 contains 13 residues. In nucleotides, the CDR3 is TGCGCCAGCAGCTTGAGCCTTGACTACGAGCAGTACTTC. It translates to CASSLSLDYEQYF.